These T cell receptor beta chains were read from a single sample in a study of blood T cell repertoires in COVID-19. Profiled with immunoSEQ multiplex PCR; TCRdb holds only in-frame clones, not every one. The table lists about 300,000 clones, 70% to 90% of them singletons. Material for sequencing was PBMCs or T cells enriched from blood (not recorded which). All receptors come from a man under 40 who had recovered from COVID-19. CDR3s leave out the opening cysteine and the closing phenylalanine or tryptophan. Each record gives: clone size, V gene, CDR3 protein. Clone size is given for some rows only: seen once, a few or many times, or a class if the clone is expanded.

clone size: .; V gene: TRBV15; CDR3 protein: ATSSEIQVSGNTIY
clone size: .; V gene: TRBV6-5; CDR3 protein: AAGPGTGELF
clone size: once; V gene: TRBV28; CDR3 protein: ASSSRAGRATNEKLF
clone size: once; V gene: TRBV7-9; CDR3 protein: ASSLTGNEQF
clone size: .; V gene: TRBV6-5; CDR3 protein: ASSSGLVVTGELF
clone size: .; V gene: TRBV3-1/TRBV3-2; CDR3 protein: ASSRAGLDDSYEQY
clone size: .; V gene: TRBV6-1; CDR3 protein: ASSETGLLSYEQY
clone size: once; V gene: TRBV19; CDR3 protein: ASQRMGNTIY
clone size: .; V gene: TRBV11-3; CDR3 protein: ASSPGAPSTDTQY
clone size: once; V gene: TRBV28; CDR3 protein: ASRSAGARTAF
clone size: .; V gene: TRBV28; CDR3 protein: ASSRTDRGRGYGANVLT
clone size: .; V gene: TRBV2; CDR3 protein: ASMTGQASGNTIY
clone size: .; V gene: TRBV30; CDR3 protein: AWGTAFYEQY
clone size: few; V gene: TRBV6-5; CDR3 protein: ASSWSGGANTGELF
clone size: few; V gene: TRBV6-4; CDR3 protein: ASSTTGYNEQF
clone size: .; V gene: TRBV19; CDR3 protein: ASSGDRGTEKLF
clone size: .; V gene: TRBV15; CDR3 protein: ATSWGPPGTGEETQY
clone size: once; V gene: TRBV5-1; CDR3 protein: ASSSEGASDTQY
clone size: .; V gene: TRBV5-3; CDR3 protein: ARSLTVYEQY
clone size: .; V gene: TRBV3-1/TRBV3-2; CDR3 protein: ASSQWELGSYNEQF
clone size: .; V gene: TRBV18; CDR3 protein: ASSPPRDVTGTASYEQY
clone size: .; V gene: TRBV27; CDR3 protein: ASSRQGAGGNTIY
clone size: .; V gene: TRBV15; CDR3 protein: ATSRDRLGPNTEAF
clone size: .; V gene: TRBV25-1; CDR3 protein: ASSKRTPDRSGNTIY
clone size: .; V gene: TRBV2; CDR3 protein: ASRGLKQGADIQY
clone size: .; V gene: TRBV25-1; CDR3 protein: ASNYLGKDNEQF
clone size: .; V gene: TRBV14; CDR3 protein: ASSHQESGRGIT
clone size: .; V gene: TRBV19; CDR3 protein: ASRRTGGTEAF
clone size: .; V gene: TRBV19; CDR3 protein: ASSIIGRAGVLYEQY
clone size: once; V gene: TRBV5-1; CDR3 protein: ASNPGGTGRTGELF
clone size: .; V gene: TRBV19; CDR3 protein: ASSPRTGTGNTIY
clone size: .; V gene: TRBV11-2; CDR3 protein: ASSLDRGGEQF
clone size: .; V gene: TRBV25-1; CDR3 protein: ASSEASRYEQY
clone size: .; V gene: TRBV5-1; CDR3 protein: ASSLSSQGPTGELF
clone size: once; V gene: TRBV20-1; CDR3 protein: SASRRLTDTQY
clone size: .; V gene: TRBV3-1/TRBV3-2; CDR3 protein: ASSQLSRGIEKLF
clone size: once; V gene: TRBV4-2; CDR3 protein: ASSPRDREGEQY
clone size: .; V gene: TRBV7-2; CDR3 protein: ASSLVSGSGNTIY
clone size: .; V gene: TRBV10-3; CDR3 protein: AISSQGKSNQPQH
clone size: .; V gene: TRBV30; CDR3 protein: AWSVGTEAF
clone size: .; V gene: TRBV28; CDR3 protein: ASSLSTGGTKNIQY
clone size: many; V gene: TRBV13; CDR3 protein: ASSFGGRRTKNIQY
clone size: .; V gene: TRBV5-1; CDR3 protein: ASSSTSGSYNEQF